The TCR beta chain described here comes from a study of shared clonotypes between healthy human individuals. The CDR3 contains 15 residues. The trim removed 5 bases at V and 2 bases at J, leaving 9 bases unmatched. The germline CDR1 and CDR2 sequences are LNHDA and SQIVND (reference sequence). The repertoire was sequenced with immunoSEQ multiplex PCR; TCRdb's copy has only in-frame clones and lacks some. The sample records 2 million to 3 million clones, roughly 92% being singletons. This rearrangement joins TRBV19 to TRBJ2-7; 7 bases agree with TRBD1. Sample: naive CD4+ T cells sorted from blood. Subset given: CD45RA+ positively selected. This receptor was taken from a man younger than 35 in good health. The CDR3 sequence is CASSQGGSVTYEQYF. The CDR3 DNA reads TGTGCCAGTAGTCAAGGGGGCAGCGTAACCTACGAGCAGTACTTC.